This record covers a single T cell receptor (beta chain). The data were taken from a study of blood T cells in healthy people across ages. A second PCR of 7 to 11 cycles used a sample-barcoded 5' primer and a J-beta primer mix. TCRdb passed the 5' RACE reads through MiXCR, listing each CDR3 protein once. Of about a million distinct CDR3 sequences listed, just over 50% are singletons. With 2 bases removed from V and 8 bases from J, the gap between germline ends came to 15 bases. The length of the CDR3 is 15 residues. The V gene's germline CDR1 is MNHEY and CDR2 SMNVEV (reference sequence). The TCR was taken from a woman aged 55-70 years in good health. The sequencing sample was made of blood. J is TRBJ2-2 and V is TRBV27; D perhaps matches TRBD1 (5 bases). For the CDR3, the DNA is TGTGCCAGCAGTTTAACTCCCCAGGGTGGTGGGGAGCTGTTTTTT. This encodes CASSLTPQGGGELFF.